This record looks at one T cell receptor (beta chain) sequence and its context. One base away lies a much larger clone, so this may be a sequencing read error. This sample was included in a study of tumor-infiltrating lymphocytes in primary liver carcinoma. Unsorted whole blood yielded blood RNA, and germline DNA was extracted as well. Researchers reported drawing around 3.6 milliliters of peripheral blood before surgery. TCR beta cDNA came from roughly 0.45 ug total RNA, primed with a constant-region primer. ARM-PCR, slightly modified, supplied the TCR beta libraries through three nested multiplex PCR rounds. TRBV1-TRBV30 forward primers paired with a C-beta reverse primer were used in the first two PCR rounds, which ran about 11 cycles each. TCRdb processed the multiplex PCR reads anew with MiXCR; each CDR3 protein has one entry. This table has approximately 300,000 distinct CDR3 sequences, approximately 65% appearing once.

Germline loops: CDR1 MNHNS, CDR2 SASEGT. The CDR3 is 17 residues long. The chain carries TRBV6-1 and TRBJ2-1, with a weak D call TRBD1 (6 bases). The TCR comes from a man between 40 and 49 years old with primary liver carcinoma and hepatitis B virus infection. Material for sequencing was peripheral blood. CDR3 sequence reads: CAGSPGAGLASYNEQFF. The CDR3 DNA reads as TGTGCCGGCAGTCCAGGGGCAGGGCTCGCTTCCTACAATGAGCAGTTCTTC.